This TCR beta chain is from a study of cytomegalovirus exposure and HLA in healthy donors. This clone occurred once. Antigen: not known. The ends were cut back, 4 bases at V and 5 bases at J, with 13 bases in the middle. Germline V gives CDR1 SGHDT, CDR2 YYEEEE. The CDR3 totals 15 residues. Study observations and caveats: Using a false discovery rate of 0.05, a later analysis showed that approximately 16,000 TCR beta sequences were associated with HLA alleles.

Primers included in the PCR were 60 Vbeta and 13 Jbeta primers. This table comes from immunoSEQ multiplex PCR, and its TCRdb copy is limited to in-frame clones, with some not included. In the table there are under 150,000 clones, over 55% of which are singletons. The J gene is TRBJ1-6, the V gene TRBV5-6; D is undetermined. This TCR derives from a man younger than 30 in good health and CMV-seropositive. The sequenced sample consisted of PBMCs. CDR3 sequence reads: CASSPTRFDNSPLHF. CDR3 DNA sequence: TGTGCCAGCAGCCCTACCAGGTTTGATAATTCACCCCTCCACTTT.